This T cell receptor (beta chain) was captured in a study of T cell repertoires in cytomegalovirus infection. From the reads, TCRdb called clonotypes with MiXCR, one entry per CDR3 protein. Here the sample spans around 300,000 distinct CDR3 sequences, roughly 24% being singletons. V was pared by 1 base and J by 2 bases, with 1 base between. Germline CDR1 and CDR2: MNHEY and SVGEGT. This CDR3 is built from 12 residues. The sequence was collected from a human donor in good health (CMV status not recorded). Some clones in this sample may be carry-over from other donors' samples. The rearrangement links TRBV6-2 or TRBV6-3 to TRBJ2-3, with D hard to call. Sequencing was performed on PBMCs. As DNA, the CDR3 is TGTGCCAGCAGTTACTTCACAGATACGCAGTATTTT. Translating gives CASSYFTDTQYF.